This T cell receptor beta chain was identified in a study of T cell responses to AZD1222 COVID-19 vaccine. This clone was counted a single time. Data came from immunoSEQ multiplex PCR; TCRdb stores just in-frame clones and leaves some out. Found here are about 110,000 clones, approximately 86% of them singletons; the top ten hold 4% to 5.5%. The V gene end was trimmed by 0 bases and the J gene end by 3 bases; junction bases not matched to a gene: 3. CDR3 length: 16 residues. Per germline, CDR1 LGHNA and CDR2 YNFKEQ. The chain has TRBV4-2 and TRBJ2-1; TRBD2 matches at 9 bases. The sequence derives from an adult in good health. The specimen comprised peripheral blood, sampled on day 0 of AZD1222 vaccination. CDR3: CASSQEASGNYNEQFF. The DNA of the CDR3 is TGTGCCAGCAGCCAAGAGGCTAGCGGGAACTACAATGAGCAGTTCTTC.